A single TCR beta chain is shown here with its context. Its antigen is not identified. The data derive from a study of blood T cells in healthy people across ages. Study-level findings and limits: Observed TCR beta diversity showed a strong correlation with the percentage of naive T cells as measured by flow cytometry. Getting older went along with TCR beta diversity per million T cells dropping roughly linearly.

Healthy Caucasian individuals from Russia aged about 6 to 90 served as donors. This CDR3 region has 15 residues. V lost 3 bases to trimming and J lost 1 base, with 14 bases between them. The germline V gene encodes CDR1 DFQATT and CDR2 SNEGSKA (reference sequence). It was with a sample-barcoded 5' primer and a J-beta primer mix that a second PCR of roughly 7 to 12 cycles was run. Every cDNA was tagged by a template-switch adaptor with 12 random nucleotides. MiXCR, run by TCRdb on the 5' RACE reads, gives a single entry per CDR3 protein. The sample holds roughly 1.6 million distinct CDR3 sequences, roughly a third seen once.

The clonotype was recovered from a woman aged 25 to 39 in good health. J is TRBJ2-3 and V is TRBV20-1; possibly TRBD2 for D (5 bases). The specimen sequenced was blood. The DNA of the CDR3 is TGCAGTGCTAGGTCGGGGAACCGACGCACAGATACGCAGTATTTT. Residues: CSARSGNRRTDTQYF.